This T cell receptor (beta chain) is drawn from a study of CD8+CD57+ T cells in acquired aplastic anemia. Study context: Sorted CD4+ and CD8+ cells yielded roughly 3.4 ug of DNA on average.

In the case of this clonotype: What it recognizes is unknown.

TCR beta VDJ and CDR3 profiling used genomic DNA as template. TCRdb re-derived calls from the reads in MiXCR, one entry per CDR3 protein. The data contain roughly 200,000 distinct CDR3 sequences, roughly 65% of them singletons. Germline CDR1 reads KGHDR; CDR2 reads SFDVKD. The CDR3 is 14 amino acids. Deletions cut 5 bases from V and 0 bases from J, with 8 bases between. All sequencing subjects had displayed CD8+CD57+ cell expansion on flow cytometry. Patients had undergone no therapy by the time their blood was sampled. Study-wide results and caveats: Patients and controls shared just under 30 CD8+ CDR3 sequences. For CD8+ Simpson's diversity, patients and controls showed no significant difference.

The source of this sequence is a human donor with aplastic anemia. Source material: sorted CD4+, CD8+, or CD8+CD57+ T cells (not recorded which) from PBMCs. This chain uses TRBV24-1 with TRBJ2-3; D uncertain. The CDR3 sequence: CATSGGISTDTQYF. CDR3 bases: TGTGCCACCAGTGGTGGGATTAGCACAGATACGCAGTATTTT.